This entry describes one TCR beta chain. This sample was taken from a study of control samples from healthy donors and cancer patients. Measured with immunoSEQ multiplex PCR; TCRdb has only the in-frame clones, and not every one. The table lists 150,000 or so clones, 80% to 95% of them singletons. This receptor was obtained from a man between 18 and 35 years old in good health. The material sequenced was blood.

CDR3 region: CASTKGTEQFF. DNA of the CDR3: TGTGCCAGCACCAAGGGGACAGAGCAGTTCTTC. The chain joins TRBV6-6 to TRBJ2-1; tentative D call: TRBD1 (6 bases). V was trimmed by 7 bases and J by 10 bases, leaving 11 bases between them. Germline lookup yields CDR1 MNHNY and CDR2 SVGAGI (reference sequence). The CDR3 sequence is 11 residues long.